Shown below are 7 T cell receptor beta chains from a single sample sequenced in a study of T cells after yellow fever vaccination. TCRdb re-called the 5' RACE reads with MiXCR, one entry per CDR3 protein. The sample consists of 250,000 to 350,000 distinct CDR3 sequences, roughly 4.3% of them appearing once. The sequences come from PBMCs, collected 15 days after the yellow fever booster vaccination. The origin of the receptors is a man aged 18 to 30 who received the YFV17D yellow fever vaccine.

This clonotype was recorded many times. DNA for the CDR3: TGTGCCAGCAGCCGATACACTGAAGCTTTCTTT. This sequence encodes CASSRYTEAFF. The chain has TRBV7-2 and TRBJ1-1; D gene unclear. Germline CDR1 is SGHTA and CDR2 is FQGNSA. With 5 bases removed from V and 3 bases from J, the gap between germline ends came to 4 bases. This CDR3 spans 11 amino acids.

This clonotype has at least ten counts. DNA of the CDR3: TGCAGTGCTAGAGACGCGGGCGGGGGCAATTATTTT. It specifies CSARDAGGGNYF. The rearrangement uses TRBV20-1 and TRBJ2-3; maybe TRBD2 (7 bases). The CDR3 contains 12 residues. Germline-derived CDR1 and CDR2 are DFQATT and SNEGSKA (reference sequence). V lost 0 bases and J 15 bases, leaving 16 bases between the germline ends.

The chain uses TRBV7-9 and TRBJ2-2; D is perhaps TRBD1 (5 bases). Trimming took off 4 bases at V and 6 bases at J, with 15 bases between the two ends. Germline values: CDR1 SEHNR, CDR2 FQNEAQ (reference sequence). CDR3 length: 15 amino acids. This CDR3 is CASSSVNWGPGELFF. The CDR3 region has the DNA TGTGCCAGCAGCTCGGTTAACTGGGGCCCCGGGGAGCTGTTTTTT.

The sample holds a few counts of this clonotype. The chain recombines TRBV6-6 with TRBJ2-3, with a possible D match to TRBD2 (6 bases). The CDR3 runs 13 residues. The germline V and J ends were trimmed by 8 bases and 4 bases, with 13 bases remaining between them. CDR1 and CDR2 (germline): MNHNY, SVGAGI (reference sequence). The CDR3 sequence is CASVPSGADTQYF. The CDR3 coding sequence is TGTGCCAGCGTTCCCTCGGGGGCAGATACGCAGTATTTT.

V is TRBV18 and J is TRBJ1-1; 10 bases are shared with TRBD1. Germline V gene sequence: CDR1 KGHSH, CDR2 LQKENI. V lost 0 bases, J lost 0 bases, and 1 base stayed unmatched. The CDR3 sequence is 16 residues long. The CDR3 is CASSPPGQGLNTEAFF. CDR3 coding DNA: TGTGCCAGCTCACCACCGGGACAGGGGTTGAACACTGAAGCTTTCTTT.

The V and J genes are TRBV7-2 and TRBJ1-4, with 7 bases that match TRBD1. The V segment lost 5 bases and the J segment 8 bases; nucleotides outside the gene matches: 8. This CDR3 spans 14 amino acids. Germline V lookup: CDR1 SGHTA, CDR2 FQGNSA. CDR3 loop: CASSTRTGIEKLFF. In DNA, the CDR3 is TGTGCCAGCAGCACGAGGACAGGCATCGAAAAACTGTTTTTT.

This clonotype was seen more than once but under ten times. The CDR3 DNA is TGCAGTGCTAGAGATAATAGACTGGATCACAATGAGCAGTTCTTC. Its translation is CSARDNRLDHNEQFF. This chain uses TRBV20-1 with TRBJ2-1; D call uncertain. The V end was cut by 0 bases, the J end by 5 bases, with 14 bases between. Germline CDR1 and CDR2: DFQATT and SNEGSKA (reference sequence). The CDR3 loop spans 15 amino acids.